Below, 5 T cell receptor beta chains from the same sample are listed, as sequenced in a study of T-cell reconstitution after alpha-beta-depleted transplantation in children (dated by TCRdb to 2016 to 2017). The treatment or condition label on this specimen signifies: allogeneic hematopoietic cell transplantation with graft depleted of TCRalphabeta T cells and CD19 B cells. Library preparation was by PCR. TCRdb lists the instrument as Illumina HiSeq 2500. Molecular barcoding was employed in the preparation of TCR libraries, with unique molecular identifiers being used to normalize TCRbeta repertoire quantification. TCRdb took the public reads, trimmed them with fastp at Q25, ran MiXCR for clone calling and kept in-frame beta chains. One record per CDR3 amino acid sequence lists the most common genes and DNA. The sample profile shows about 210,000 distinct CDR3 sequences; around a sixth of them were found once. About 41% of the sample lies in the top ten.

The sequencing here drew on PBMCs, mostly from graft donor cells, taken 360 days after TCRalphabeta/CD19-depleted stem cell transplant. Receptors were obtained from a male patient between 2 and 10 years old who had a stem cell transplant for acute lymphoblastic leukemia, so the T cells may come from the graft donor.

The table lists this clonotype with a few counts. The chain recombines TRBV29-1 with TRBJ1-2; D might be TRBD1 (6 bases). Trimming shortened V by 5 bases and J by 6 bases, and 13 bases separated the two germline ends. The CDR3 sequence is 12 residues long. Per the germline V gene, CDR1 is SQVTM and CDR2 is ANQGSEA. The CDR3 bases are TGCAGCGTTCCCCCGGGGGGCGATGGCTACACCTTC. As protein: CSVPPGGDGYTF.

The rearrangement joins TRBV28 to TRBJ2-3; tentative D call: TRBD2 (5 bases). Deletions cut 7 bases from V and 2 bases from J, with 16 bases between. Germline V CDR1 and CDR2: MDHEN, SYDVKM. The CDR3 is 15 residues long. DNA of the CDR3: TGTGCCAGCACCTCCGGAGGACTGGACACAGATACGCAGTATTTT. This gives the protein CASTSGGLDTDTQYF.

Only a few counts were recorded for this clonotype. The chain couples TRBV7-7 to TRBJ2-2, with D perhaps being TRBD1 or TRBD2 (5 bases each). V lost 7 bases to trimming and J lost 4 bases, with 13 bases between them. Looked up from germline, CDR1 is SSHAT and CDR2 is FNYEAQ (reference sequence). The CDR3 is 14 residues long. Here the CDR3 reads CASTRDGITGELFF. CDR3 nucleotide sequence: TGTGCCAGCACCCGGGACGGCATCACCGGGGAGCTGTTTTTT. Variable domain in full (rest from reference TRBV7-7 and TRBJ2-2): GAGVSQSPRYKVTKRGQDVTLRCDPISSHATLYWYQQALGQGPEFLTYFNYEAQPDKSGLPSDRFSAERPEGSISTLTIQRTEQRDSAMYRCASTRDGITGELFFGEGSRLTVL.

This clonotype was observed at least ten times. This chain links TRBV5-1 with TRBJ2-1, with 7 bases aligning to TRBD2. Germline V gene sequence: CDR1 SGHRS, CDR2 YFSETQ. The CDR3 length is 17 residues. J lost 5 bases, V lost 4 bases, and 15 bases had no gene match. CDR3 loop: CASSPGQWLADHNEQFF. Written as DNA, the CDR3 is TGCGCCAGCAGCCCGGGGCAATGGCTAGCGGACCACAATGAGCAGTTCTTC.

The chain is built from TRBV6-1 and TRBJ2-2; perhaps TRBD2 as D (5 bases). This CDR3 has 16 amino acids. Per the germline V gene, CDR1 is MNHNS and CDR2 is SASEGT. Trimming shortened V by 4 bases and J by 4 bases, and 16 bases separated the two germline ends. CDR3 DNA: TGTGCCAGCAGTGGGACTCCTGGGTTGGGCACCGGGGAGCTGTTTTTT. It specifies CASSGTPGLGTGELFF.